These 24 T cell receptor beta chains were sequenced from one sample in a study of blood T cell repertoires in COVID-19. Sequencing used immunoSEQ multiplex PCR; TCRdb keeps in-frame clones, though not all of them. This sample yields roughly 100,000 clones, of which approximately 91% are seen a single time; approximately 5% belongs to the top ten. Sequencing was done on a sample of peripheral blood. The source is a human donor in a cohort sampled during active COVID-19.

This chain links TRBV5-4 with TRBJ2-5, with 9 bases fitting TRBD2. Germline V CDR1 and CDR2: SGHNT, YYREEE (reference sequence). The CDR3 contains 16 residues. Trimming at V came to 4 bases and at J to 5 bases, leaving 12 bases not matched to a gene. The CDR3 bases are TGTGCCAGCAGCGTAAACGGTTTAGCGGGAGACGAGACCCAGTACTTC. It yields the protein CASSVNGLAGDETQYF. Drawing the rest from reference TRBV5-4 and TRBJ2-5, the complete variable domain is ETGVTQSPTHLIKTRGQQVTLRCSSQSGHNTVSWYQQALGQGPQFIFQYYREEENGRGNFPPRFSGLQFPNYSSELNVNALELDDSALYLCASSVNGLAGDETQYFGPGTRLLVL.

This clone was counted once. This chain uses TRBV6-5 with TRBJ1-1, with 10 bases fitting TRBD1. V lost 6 bases, J lost 6 bases, and 7 bases stayed unmatched. Germline V gene sequence: CDR1 MNHEY, CDR2 SVGAGI. The CDR3 has 14 residues. The CDR3 is CASRPGTGDPEAFF. In DNA, the CDR3 is TGTGCCAGCAGGCCCGGGACAGGGGACCCTGAAGCTTTCTTT.

Only one count was recorded for this clone. The chain joins TRBV15 to TRBJ2-3; possible D gene TRBD2, 5 bases. Trimming cost V 1 base and J 0 bases, with 8 bases left between them. The CDR3 runs to 15 residues. The germline gives CDR1 LNHNV, CDR2 YYDKDF (reference sequence). In nucleotides, the CDR3 is TGTGCCACCAGCAGAGGGGAGCGTAGCACAGATACGCAGTATTTT. Translation gives CATSRGERSTDTQYF. The variable domain in full, completed from reference TRBV15 and TRBJ2-3, reads DAMVIQNPRYQVTQFGKPVTLSCSQTLNHNVMYWYQQKSSQAPKLLFHYYDKDFNNEADTPDNFQSRRPNTSFCFLDIRSPGLGDTAMYLCATSRGERSTDTQYFGPGTRLTVL.

The chain is built from TRBV5-5 and TRBJ2-7; TRBD2 might be the D (5 bases). Trimming removed 4 bases at V and 4 bases at J, with 9 bases between. The CDR3 spans 12 residues. Germline CDR1 SGHKS, CDR2 YYEKEE (reference sequence). The CDR3 sequence: CASSPPGYEQYF. The CDR3 DNA follows: TGTGCCAGCAGCCCCCCGGGGTACGAGCAGTACTTC. Using reference TRBV5-5 and TRBJ2-7 for the parts outside the CDR3, the full variable domain is DAGVTQSPTHLIKTRGQQVTLRCSPISGHKSVSWYQQVLGQGPQFIFQYYEKEERGRGNFPDRFSARQFPNYSSELNVNALLLGDSALYLCASSPPGYEQYFGPGTRLTVT.

This clone has more than one count but fewer than ten. This chain uses TRBV7-9 with TRBJ1-2; D call uncertain. CDR1 is SEHNR and CDR2 is FQNEAQ in the germline V gene (reference sequence). The CDR3 loop spans 18 amino acids. V was trimmed by 0 bases and J by 7 bases, leaving 24 bases between them. The CDR3 coding sequence is TGTGCCAGCAGCTTAGCGCTTGGAGGTCCGAAATCCAAGACTGGCTACACCTTC. It encodes CASSLALGGPKSKTGYTF.

The V gene is TRBV4-1, the J gene TRBJ1-1; 11 bases are a match to TRBD1. Germline trimming cut 4 bases from V and 4 bases from J; bases unmatched to any gene: 2. This CDR3 comprises 14 residues. Germline CDR1 reads MGHRA; CDR2 reads YSYEKL. As DNA, the CDR3 is TGCGCCAGCAGCCCCGGGACAGGGGGCACTGAAGCTTTCTTT. Translated, it gives CASSPGTGGTEAFF.

The chain's CDR3 is CASLFERASNQPQHF. CDR3 in DNA: TGTGCCAGCCTATTTGAGAGAGCTAGCAATCAGCCCCAGCATTTT. The genes are TRBV6-5 and TRBJ1-5, with D unclear. The CDR3 is made up of 15 amino acids. Germline assignment: CDR1 MNHEY and CDR2 SVGAGI. V lost 8 bases and J 0 bases, leaving 14 bases between the germline ends.

V and J are TRBV20-1 and TRBJ2-1; D is perhaps TRBD2 (5 bases). With 3 bases removed from V and 11 bases from J, the gap between germline ends came to 11 bases. The V gene's germline CDR1 is DFQATT and CDR2 SNEGSKA (reference sequence). CDR3 length equals 11 residues. CDR3 loop: CSARPTGKQFF. In DNA, the CDR3 is TGCAGTGCTAGGCCGACCGGGAAGCAGTTCTTC.

J is TRBJ1-2 and V is TRBV6-5; D not resolved. Trimming removed 11 bases at V and 8 bases at J, with 24 bases between. The CDR3 runs to 14 residues. Per the germline V gene, CDR1 is MNHEY and CDR2 is SVGAGI. CDR3 coding DNA: TGTGCCCCCCCCCGCGGGTCCCGAATGGGGGGCTACACCTTC. It specifies CAPPRGSRMGGYTF.

This clone showed up just once. The gene calls are TRBV3-1 (or the pseudogene TRBV3-2) and TRBJ2-1, with TRBD2 matching over 12 bases. V shed 4 bases, J shed 15 bases, and the junction held 7 bases outside the gene matches. The CDR3 has 13 amino acids. Germline assignment: CDR1 LGHDT and CDR2 YNNKEL (reference sequence). The CDR3 nucleotides are TGTGCCAGCAGCCTCGGACTAGCGGGGCAACTGTTCTTC. Translating it yields CASSLGLAGQLFF.

CDR3 DNA sequence: TGCGCCAGCAGCAAAAGACATCTGCCGGCGGGACGGGATCACGATACGCAGTATTTT. Protein sequence: CASSKRHLPAGRDHDTQYF. The chain recombines TRBV4-1 with TRBJ2-3, with D perhaps TRBD2 (6 bases). The CDR3 sequence is 19 residues long. CDR1 is MGHRA and CDR2 is YSYEKL in the germline V gene. The germline V and J ends were trimmed by 5 bases and 6 bases, with 30 bases remaining between them.

The rearrangement uses TRBV29-1 and TRBJ2-2, with a tentative D call TRBD1 (6 bases). The CDR3 has 14 residues. Germline values: CDR1 SQVTM, CDR2 ANQGSEA. V shed 6 bases and J shed 4 bases, with 15 bases lying between them. The chain's CDR3 is CSVLKQGFTGELFF. The CDR3 bases are TGCAGCGTCCTCAAACAGGGATTCACCGGGGAGCTGTTTTTT.

The sample holds one count of this clone. V is TRBV6-5 and J is TRBJ2-2; the match to TRBD1 covers 8 bases. Per the germline V gene, CDR1 is MNHEY and CDR2 is SVGAGI. Unmatched junction bases numbered 9, after V lost 11 bases and J lost 1 base. CDR3 length: 15 amino acids. The CDR3 DNA reads as TGTGCCGTAGTCTCCGGGACAGGGAACACCGGGGAGCTGTTTTTT. Protein: CAVVSGTGNTGELFF.

CDR3 region: CASSLMPGGQETQYF. Written as DNA, the CDR3 is TGCGCCAGCAGCCTCATGCCGGGGGGCCAAGAGACCCAGTACTTC. The chain is built from TRBV5-1 and TRBJ2-5, with 7 bases identical to TRBD2. The V and J ends lost 4 bases and 1 base, in that order; junction bases with no gene match: 7. Germline V gene data show CDR1 as SGHRS and CDR2 as YFSETQ. This CDR3 is built from 15 residues.

A single count supports this clone. The J gene is TRBJ2-3, the V gene TRBV20-1; TRBD2 agrees at 11 bases. Germline V CDR1 and CDR2: DFQATT, SNEGSKA (reference sequence). The CDR3 has 16 residues. Trimming took 3 bases from V and 7 from J; bases not matched to a gene: 12. CDR3: CSASVRIAGGPNTQYF. In DNA form, the CDR3 reads TGCAGTGCTAGTGTCCGAATAGCGGGAGGGCCAAATACGCAGTATTTT.

The chain joins TRBV4-1 to TRBJ2-3; 8 bases align to TRBD2. The CDR3 has 14 amino acids. Germline CDR1 and CDR2: MGHRA and YSYEKL. V shed 4 bases and J 8 bases; nucleotides not matched to a gene: 8. The DNA for the CDR3 is TGCGCCAGCAGCCGCACGGGAGGGGGGTTTACGCAGTATTTT. This encodes CASSRTGGGFTQYF.

The chain recombines TRBV5-1 with TRBJ1-2; D is unresolved. Germline values: CDR1 SGHRS, CDR2 YFSETQ. Trimming shortened V by 0 bases and J by 3 bases, and 6 bases separated the two germline ends. CDR3 length: 13 residues. This CDR3 is CASSLERDYGYTF. The CDR3 region has the DNA TGCGCCAGCAGCTTGGAGCGGGACTATGGCTACACCTTC. The whole variable domain, filled in from reference TRBV5-1 and TRBJ1-2, reads KAGVTQTPRYLIKTRGQQVTLSCSPISGHRSVSWYQQTPGQGLQFLFEYFSETQRNKGNFPGRFSGRQFSNSRSEMNVSTLELGDSALYLCASSLERDYGYTFGSGTRLTVV.

The DNA for the CDR3 is TGTGCCTGGAATCGACTAGCGGGGGCCGGCGCCTACGAGCAGTACTTC. Its protein is CAWNRLAGAGAYEQYF. The chain couples TRBV30 to TRBJ2-7; TRBD2 matches at 12 bases. Trimming cost V 4 bases and J 2 bases; bases outside gene matches: 9. CDR3 length: 16 residues. Germline CDR1 reads GTSNPN; CDR2 reads SVGIG (reference sequence).

The V call is TRBV6-5, the J call TRBJ1-5, with 7 bases identical to TRBD1. CDR1 is MNHEY, CDR2 SVGAGI, per germline. V shed 6 bases and J 4 bases; nucleotides not matched to a gene: 3. The CDR3 covers 13 residues. Here the CDR3 reads CASSDRDNQPQHF. The CDR3 DNA reads as TGTGCCAGCAGCGACAGGGATAATCAGCCCCAGCATTTT.

The chain links TRBV28 to TRBJ1-3; no reliable D call. V lost 4 bases, J lost 0 bases, and 7 bases lay in between. Germline values: CDR1 MDHEN, CDR2 SYDVKM. This CDR3 has 14 amino acids. As DNA, the CDR3 is TGTGCCAGCAGTTACTCGAGCTCTGGAAACACCATATATTTT. As protein: CASSYSSSGNTIYF.

V is TRBV7-6 and J is TRBJ2-5; possibly TRBD2 for D (6 bases). This CDR3 region has 15 residues. The V end was cut by 0 bases, the J end by 3 bases, with 11 bases between. Germline lookup yields CDR1 SGHVS and CDR2 FNYEAQ. This chain's CDR3 is CASSLARGTEETQYF. As DNA, the CDR3 is TGTGCCAGCAGCTTAGCTCGGGGGACCGAAGAGACCCAGTACTTC.

The CDR3 nucleotides read TGTGCCAGCAGCCAAGATTTCCTAGCGGAGGGGGGAGAGACCCAGTACTTC. It is translated as CASSQDFLAEGGETQYF. The chain couples TRBV4-2 to TRBJ2-5; possible D gene TRBD2, 7 bases. The CDR3 length is 17 residues. Trimming cost V 0 bases and J 4 bases, with 18 bases left between them. The V gene's germline CDR1 is LGHNA and CDR2 YNFKEQ.

J is TRBJ1-4 and V is TRBV6-6; the D gene is possibly TRBD1 (5 bases). The germline gives CDR1 MNHNY, CDR2 SVGAGI (reference sequence). Trimming took off 4 bases at V and 3 bases at J, with 9 bases between the two ends. The CDR3 extends over 14 amino acids. The DNA for the CDR3 is TGTGCCAGCAGTTCAGGGTTAGCTAATGAAAAACTGTTTTTT. Translating it yields CASSSGLANEKLFF.

The chain combines TRBV10-3 with TRBJ2-7, with a possible D match to TRBD2 (5 bases). Per germline, CDR1 ENHRY and CDR2 SYGVKD. The CDR3 totals 14 residues. V was cut by 4 bases and J by 8 bases, with 18 bases left in between. The CDR3: CAISGARPEGKQYF. The CDR3 bases are TGTGCCATCAGTGGGGCGAGGCCTGAGGGAAAGCAGTACTTC.